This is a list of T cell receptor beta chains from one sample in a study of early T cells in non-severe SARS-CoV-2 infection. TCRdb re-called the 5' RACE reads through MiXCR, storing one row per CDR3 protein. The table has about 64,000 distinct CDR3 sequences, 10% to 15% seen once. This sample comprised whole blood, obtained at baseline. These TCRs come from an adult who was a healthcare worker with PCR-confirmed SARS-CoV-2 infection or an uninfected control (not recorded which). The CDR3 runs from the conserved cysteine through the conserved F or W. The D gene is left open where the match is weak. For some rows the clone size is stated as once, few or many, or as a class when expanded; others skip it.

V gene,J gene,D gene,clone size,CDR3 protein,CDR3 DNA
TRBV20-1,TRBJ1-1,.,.,CSARDRRQGGTTEAFF,TGCAGTGCTAGAGATCGTAGGCAGGGTGGGACCACTGAAGCTTTCTTT
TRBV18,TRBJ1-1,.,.,CASSPRAGGLNTEAFF,TGTGCCAGCTCACCTCGGGCTGGGGGGCTGAACACTGAAGCTTTCTTT
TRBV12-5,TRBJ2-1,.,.,CASGFLGGAYNEQFF,TGTGCTAGTGGTTTTTTGGGGGGCGCCTACAATGAGCAGTTCTTC
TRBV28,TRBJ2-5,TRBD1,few,CASSPPGQGAGKTQYF,TGTGCCAGCAGTCCCCCGGGACAGGGGGCCGGGAAGACCCAGTACTTC
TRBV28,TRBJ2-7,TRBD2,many,CASRASGRDEQYF,TGTGCCAGCAGGGCTAGCGGGAGGGACGAGCAGTACTTC
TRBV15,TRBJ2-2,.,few,CATSRDLSANTGELFF,TGTGCCACCAGCAGAGATCTGAGCGCGAACACCGGGGAGCTGTTTTTT
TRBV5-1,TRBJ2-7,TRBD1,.,CASSFSQGADEQYF,TGCGCCAGCAGCTTTTCCCAGGGGGCAGACGAGCAGTACTTC
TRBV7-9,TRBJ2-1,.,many,CASSSGTTTGNEQFF,TGTGCCAGCAGCTCCGGGACAACCACTGGGAATGAGCAGTTCTTC
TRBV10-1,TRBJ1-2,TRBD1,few,CASSDSSGGDGYTF,TGCGCCAGCAGTGATTCATCAGGGGGGGACGGCTACACCTTC
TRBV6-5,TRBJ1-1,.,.,CASRRLSHTEAFF,TGTGCCAGCAGGAGGTTGAGTCACACTGAAGCTTTCTTT
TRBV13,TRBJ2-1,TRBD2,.,CASSFGGAPYNEQFF,TGTGCCAGCAGCTTCGGGGGGGCCCCCTACAATGAGCAGTTCTTC
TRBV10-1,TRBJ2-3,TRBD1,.,CASSKFQGATDTQYF,TGCGCCAGCAGTAAGTTCCAGGGGGCCACAGATACGCAGTATTTT
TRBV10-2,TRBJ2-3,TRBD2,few,CASSERLAGTDTQYF,TGCGCCAGCAGTGAAAGACTAGCGGGCACAGATACGCAGTATTTT
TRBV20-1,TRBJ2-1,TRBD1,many,CSASWTGINNEQFF,TGCAGTGCTAGTTGGACAGGGATAAACAATGAGCAGTTCTTC
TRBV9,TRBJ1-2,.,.,CASSLMTAYGYTF,TGTGCCAGCAGTCTGATGACCGCCTATGGCTACACCTTC
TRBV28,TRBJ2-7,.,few,CTSGRGYEQYF,TGTACCTCAGGACGGGGCTACGAGCAGTACTTC
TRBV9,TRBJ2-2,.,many,CASSASWAGTGELFF,TGTGCCAGCAGCGCCTCGTGGGCTGGCACCGGGGAGCTGTTTTTT
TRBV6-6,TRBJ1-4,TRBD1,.,CASSYRGREEKLFF,TGTGCCAGCAGTTACAGGGGGCGCGAGGAAAAACTGTTTTTT
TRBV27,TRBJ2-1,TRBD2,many,CASSLKGSGDSNEQFF,TGTGCCAGCAGTTTAAAAGGTAGCGGGGATTCAAATGAGCAGTTCTTC
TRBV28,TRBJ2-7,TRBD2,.,CASSLWSGASGRIYEQYF,TGTGCCAGCAGTTTATGGTCTGGGGCTAGCGGGAGAATCTACGAGCAGTACTTC
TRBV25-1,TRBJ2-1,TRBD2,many,CASRPTSGYNEQFF,TGTGCCAGCAGGCCGACTAGCGGGTACAATGAGCAGTTCTTC
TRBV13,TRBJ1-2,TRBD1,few,CASSRPTGGEYGYTF,TGTGCCAGCAGCCGACCGACAGGGGGCGAGTATGGCTACACCTTC